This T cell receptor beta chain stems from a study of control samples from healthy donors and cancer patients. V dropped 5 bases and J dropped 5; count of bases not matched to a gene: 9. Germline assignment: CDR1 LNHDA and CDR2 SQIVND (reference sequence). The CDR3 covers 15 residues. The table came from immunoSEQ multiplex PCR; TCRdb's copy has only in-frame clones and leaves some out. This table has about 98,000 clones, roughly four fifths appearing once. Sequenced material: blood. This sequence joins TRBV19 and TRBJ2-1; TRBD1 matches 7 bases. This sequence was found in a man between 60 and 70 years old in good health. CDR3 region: CASSLRDRGNNEQFF. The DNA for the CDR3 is TGTGCCAGTAGTCTCCGGGACAGAGGTAACAATGAGCAGTTCTTC.